The clone carrying this T cell receptor (beta chain) was recorded at least ten times. Antigen unknown. The source of the sample is a study of human T cells and chemical hapten exposure. Study-wide findings and caveats: Significantly more large CDR3 similarity clusters were formed by expanded TCRs than by controls. Donors, who had alopecia, may show an immune response that differs from healthy people's.

The time point denotes: pre-sensitization, week 0. Treatment noted: therapeutic diphenylcyclopropenone sensitization with weekly scalp DPC. Suited to DPC and affected by alopecia, the donors ranged from 18 to 70 years old. This CDR3 comprises 14 residues. The V end was cut by 5 bases, the J end by 0 bases, with 10 bases between. Germline-derived CDR1 and CDR2 are SGHVS and FNYEAQ. TCRdb re-called the RACE reads with MiXCR, one entry per CDR3 protein. The sample records roughly 38,000 distinct CDR3 sequences, 6.5% to 8% being singletons. This sequence joins TRBV7-6 and TRBJ2-5; D is ambiguous. The source of this sequence is a woman aged 50 to 65 with alopecia areata. Some clones in this sample may be carry-over from other donors' samples. The material was whole blood, obtained in connection with sensitization to the hapten diphenylcyclopropenone (DPC). The DNA for the CDR3 is TGTGCCAGCAGCGGCCGGCTGTACCAAGAGACCCAGTACTTC. It codes for CASSGRLYQETQYF.